The rows below give T cell receptor beta chains drawn from one sample of a study. TCRdb ran MiXCR on the RT-PCR reads and lists one entry per CDR3 protein. The data show 650,000 to 800,000 distinct CDR3 sequences, 14% seen once. Sequencing input: memory CD4+ T cells from blood. The receptor set was obtained from a female donor in good health, serving as a healthy control. Both conserved end residues are part of each CDR3. The D gene is left open where the match is weak. Expanded clones are given a class, and other clones once, few, many or no size at all.

d_call	v_call	j_call	clone_size	cdr3_nt	cdr3_aa
-	TRBV18	TRBJ2-7	few	TGTGCCAGCTCACCAAAATCACCCTACGAGCAGTACTTC	CASSPKSPYEQYF
TRBD2	TRBV10-1	TRBJ2-1	-	TGCGCCAGCAGTGATGGCGGGAGCGGTATTAATTACAATGAGCAGTTCTTC	CASSDGGSGINYNEQFF
-	TRBV7-9	TRBJ2-7	-	TGTGCCAGCAGCGCATACCTGACCTACGAGCAGTACTTC	CASSAYLTYEQYF
-	TRBV7-6	TRBJ2-7	many	TGTGCCAGCAGCTTCGAGGGCAGGGGAAGGGAGCAGTACTTC	CASSFEGRGREQYF
-	TRBV5-8	TRBJ1-1	few	TGTGCCAGCAGCCGGAGACAGGCAGGGCAGGACGCTTTCTTT	CASSRRQAGQDAFF
-	TRBV7-9	TRBJ1-3	few	TGTGCCAGCAGCTTAGGGTCTGCCAGTGGGTCTGGAAACACCATATATTTT	CASSLGSASGSGNTIYF
TRBD2	TRBV7-9	TRBJ2-7	few	TGTGCCAGCATTAGCGGGACCTTTACAGGCGAGCAGTACTTC	CASISGTFTGEQYF
-	TRBV4-1	TRBJ1-2	-	TGCGCCAGCAGCCCTCCGGGATCGGGGATCTATGGCTACACCTTC	CASSPPGSGIYGYTF
-	TRBV7-2	TRBJ1-5	few	TGTGCCAGCAGCTTAGGGCAGGTCAGCAAACAGCCCCAGCATTTT	CASSLGQVSKQPQHF
TRBD1	TRBV28	TRBJ2-7	few	TGTGCCAGCAGTTCCAGCCGGGACAGGGGCTACGAGCAGTACTTC	CASSSSRDRGYEQYF
-	TRBV11-1	TRBJ1-2	-	TGTGCCAGCAGCCCTCGGACGGCTCGGGATTATGGCTACACCTTC	CASSPRTARDYGYTF
-	TRBV9	TRBJ1-2	few	TGTGCCAGCACAGGGTTTGCTAACTATGGCTACACCTTC	CASTGFANYGYTF
-	TRBV5-1	TRBJ1-4	-	TGCGCCAGCAGCTTGGCTCAGGGCCCGGGGACTAATGAAAAACTGTTTTTT	CASSLAQGPGTNEKLFF
TRBD1	TRBV3-1	TRBJ2-7	few	TGTGCCAGCAGCCAAGTAGGCAGGGGGCCCTACGAGCAGTACTTC	CASSQVGRGPYEQYF
TRBD1	TRBV7-2	TRBJ2-7	-	TGTGCCAGCAGCTTAGGACAGGGGGCGACTGTCTACGAGCAGTACTTC	CASSLGQGATVYEQYF
-	TRBV6-1	TRBJ2-3	few	TGTGCCAGCAGTGGGGTAGGGTTTGCTACGCAGTATTTT	CASSGVGFATQYF
-	TRBV20-1	TRBJ2-5	few	TGCAGTGCTTGGGGGGAGGTAGCAGTACTAGAGACCCAGTACTTC	CSAWGEVAVLETQYF
TRBD1	TRBV29-1	TRBJ1-1	-	TGCAGCGTTTTCGGGACAGGGGTCACTGAAGCTTTCTTT	CSVFGTGVTEAFF
TRBD2	TRBV6-2/TRBV6-3	TRBJ2-5	many	TGTGCCAGCAGTTACTCCGGGACTACCAAAGAGACCCAGTACTTC	CASSYSGTTKETQYF
TRBD2	TRBV5-6	TRBJ2-7	few	TGTGCCAGCACCCGAGGTTGGCTAGCGGGAGGAAGCTCCTACGAGCAGTACTTC	CASTRGWLAGGSSYEQYF
-	TRBV24-1	TRBJ2-5	-	TGTGCCACCGCTGAGGGCCAAGAGACCCAGTACTTC	CATAEGQETQYF
TRBD1	TRBV12-3/TRBV12-4	TRBJ1-5	-	TGTGCCAGCAGTGGCGGGACAGGGTCATTACAGCCCCAGCATTTT	CASSGGTGSLQPQHF
-	TRBV5-4	TRBJ1-1	-	TGTGCCAGCAGCTTGCCGGGGGCGCTTATAACGACTGAAGCTTTCTTT	CASSLPGALITTEAFF
-	TRBV5-1	TRBJ2-5	many	TGCGCCAGCACTTTCAGGACGGCAGAGACCCAGTACTTC	CASTFRTAETQYF
-	TRBV6-5	TRBJ1-2	few	TGTGCCAGCAGTTACAATCCCCGGACGAGTGGCTACACCTTC	CASSYNPRTSGYTF
-	TRBV7-9	TRBJ2-7	few	TGTGCCAGCAGCTCTGGGGGCGGGGGCCTAAGCTCCTACGAGCAGTACTTC	CASSSGGGGLSSYEQYF
-	TRBV6-1	TRBJ1-5	-	TGTGCCAGCAGTGCGTATCACAGGTGGAATAGCAATCAGCCCCAGCATTTT	CASSAYHRWNSNQPQHF
-	TRBV20-1	TRBJ1-2	many	TGCAGTGCTAGGCCCTCGGGACCGTTCTATGGCTACACCTTC	CSARPSGPFYGYTF
-	TRBV29-1	TRBJ2-7	few	TGCAGCGTCCGCCCCCGGGCCCCCTCTCGGGAGCAGTACTTC	CSVRPRAPSREQYF
-	TRBV28	TRBJ2-1	many	TGTGCCAGCAGTTTAGTCCTGGGAAGCTACAATGAGCAGTTCTTC	CASSLVLGSYNEQFF
-	TRBV19	TRBJ1-2	-	TGTGCCAGTAGTATCGGACGTTTGGGTTGGAATAACTATGGCTACACCTTC	CASSIGRLGWNNYGYTF
-	TRBV5-1	TRBJ1-4	-	TGCGCCAGCAGACGGGACGGAGGAAATGAAAAACTGTTTTTT	CASRRDGGNEKLFF
TRBD2	TRBV6-5	TRBJ2-1	many	TGTGCCAGCAGTTACTCGAAGACTAGCGGACTCAATGAGCAGTTCTTC	CASSYSKTSGLNEQFF
-	TRBV12-3/TRBV12-4	TRBJ1-1	many	TGTGCCAGCAGCCTGGGTGAGGCTGAAGCTTTCTTT	CASSLGEAEAFF
TRBD1	TRBV6-5	TRBJ1-6	-	TGTGCCAGCAGTGTGGGACAGGGGTATAATTCACCCCTCCACTTT	CASSVGQGYNSPLHF
-	TRBV29-1	TRBJ2-7	many	TGCAGCGCCCGTTTCGGCAGAGCCTACGAGCAGTACTTC	CSARFGRAYEQYF
-	TRBV29-1	TRBJ1-2	few	TGCAGCGTGTGGGGGGGCGACTATGGCTACACCTTC	CSVWGGDYGYTF
-	TRBV6-1	TRBJ2-1	-	TGTGCCAGCAGTGAAAGGCAGGGGCGGCCGTTCTTC	CASSERQGRPFF
-	TRBV12-3/TRBV12-4	TRBJ2-1	few	TGTGCCAGCAGTTTAAGTTACCATGAGCAGTTCTTC	CASSLSYHEQFF
-	TRBV4-1	TRBJ2-3	few	TGCGCCAGCAGCCACACCGGGCCGGCCCCTCATACGCAGTATTTT	CASSHTGPAPHTQYF
-	TRBV10-3	TRBJ2-1	many	TGTGCCATCAGTGAGTTTAAAGGGTCCAGCGGGTCGGCCAATGAGCAGTTCTTC	CAISEFKGSSGSANEQFF
TRBD1	TRBV5-1	TRBJ2-3	many	TGCGCCAGCAGCCCCGGGACAGGGGTCACAGATACGCAGTATTTT	CASSPGTGVTDTQYF
TRBD1	TRBV12-3/TRBV12-4	TRBJ1-2	-	TGTACCAGCAGCTCGGGACAGGGCAATAGAAACTATGGCTACACCTTC	CTSSSGQGNRNYGYTF
-	TRBV20-1	TRBJ1-2	few	TGCAGTGCTAGAGGGCCGGCAGTGAACTATGGCTACACCTTC	CSARGPAVNYGYTF
-	TRBV6-1	TRBJ1-2	-	TGTGCCAGCAGAACCGGGACACAGAACTATGGCTACACCTTC	CASRTGTQNYGYTF
-	TRBV7-2	TRBJ2-7	-	TGTGCCAGCAGCCTCCGGGGGCAGAGTTACGAGCGGTACTTC	CASSLRGQSYERYF
-	TRBV9	TRBJ1-6	few	TGTGCCAGCAGCGTAGCTCCCGATAATTCACCCCTCCACTTT	CASSVAPDNSPLHF
-	TRBV6-5	TRBJ2-1	many	TGTGCCAGCAGTTATCGAGCGGCCTCCTACAATGAGCAGTTCTTC	CASSYRAASYNEQFF
-	TRBV20-1	TRBJ2-5	few	TGCAGTGCTCCTCGGACGGGGCCGAAAGAGACCCAGTACTTC	CSAPRTGPKETQYF
-	TRBV6-2/TRBV6-3	TRBJ1-1	-	TGTGCCAGCAGTTACAGGGAGGGGGCTGAAGCTTTCTTT	CASSYREGAEAFF